Below are 28 T cell receptor beta chains sequenced from a single sample in a study of cytomegalovirus exposure and HLA in healthy donors. The PCR was carried out with 60 Vbeta primers and 13 Jbeta primers. Profiling relied on immunoSEQ multiplex PCR, and the TCRdb table lists in-frame clones only, not all of them. The table has around 130,000 clones, roughly three quarters seen once. Sequencing input: PBMCs. These receptor sequences come from a middle-aged woman in good health and CMV-seronegative.

V usage is TRBV19 and J usage is TRBJ2-4; 7 bases match TRBD2. This CDR3 is 17 amino acids long. Germline trimming cut 0 bases from V and 3 bases from J; bases unmatched to any gene: 8. Germline CDR1 LNHDA, CDR2 SQIVND (reference sequence). The CDR3 protein is CASSIDGGGRGKNIQYF. In DNA form, the CDR3 reads TGTGCCAGTAGTATAGACGGCGGCGGGAGAGGCAAAAACATTCAGTACTTC.

This clone was found once. The V gene is TRBV9, the J gene TRBJ2-1; TRBD2 aligns across 14 bases. The J segment lost 10 bases and the V segment lost 4 bases, leaving 7 bases of the junction unmatched. The CDR3 is 15 amino acids. From germline, CDR1 is SGDLS and CDR2 YYNGEE. For the CDR3, the DNA is TGTGCCAGCAGCCCAGGGACTAGCGGGGGCTTAGAGCAGTTCTTC. Protein product: CASSPGTSGGLEQFF.

The chain couples TRBV7-8 to TRBJ1-4; 7 bases fit TRBD1. The CDR3 totals 17 residues. In germline, CDR1 is SGHVS, CDR2 FQNEAQ. V shed 0 bases, J shed 8 bases, and the junction held 12 bases outside the gene matches. This CDR3 is CASSLAETGLMGEKLFF. The DNA of the CDR3 is TGTGCCAGCAGCTTAGCCGAGACAGGGCTCATGGGCGAAAAACTGTTTTTT.

The chain is built from TRBV6-5 and TRBJ2-1; perhaps TRBD1 as D (6 bases). The CDR3 contains 13 residues. Germline V gene data show CDR1 as MNHEY and CDR2 as SVGAGI. The germline V and J ends were trimmed by 6 bases and 6 bases, with 12 bases remaining between them. The CDR3 loop reads CASSPQGGNEQFF. CDR3 DNA sequence: TGTGCCAGCAGCCCCCAAGGGGGCAATGAGCAGTTCTTC.

The V and J genes are TRBV7-9 and TRBJ2-7, with 7 bases identical to TRBD1. This CDR3 is built from 16 residues. The V segment lost 1 base and the J segment 5 bases; nucleotides outside the gene matches: 11. The V gene's germline CDR1 is SEHNR and CDR2 FQNEAQ (reference sequence). The CDR3 sequence is CASSLGPGSQGHEQYF. In DNA, the CDR3 is TGTGCCAGCAGCTTAGGACCCGGGTCACAGGGGCACGAGCAGTACTTC.

The chain links TRBV7-8 to TRBJ2-1; no firm D call. The germline V gene encodes CDR1 SGHVS and CDR2 FQNEAQ. This CDR3 region has 13 residues. V was trimmed by 5 bases and J by 8 bases, leaving 13 bases between them. CDR3 in amino acids: CASSESRSHEQFF. The CDR3 DNA sequence: TGTGCCAGCAGCGAGTCTAGAAGCCATGAGCAGTTCTTC.

The CDR3 DNA is TGTGCCAGCAGAGCGACAGTCCTTAATGAAAAACTGTTTTTT. Protein product: CASRATVLNEKLFF. The chain has TRBV27 and TRBJ1-4, with a possible D match to TRBD1 (5 bases). The CDR3 is 14 amino acids. CDR1 is MNHEY, CDR2 SMNVEV, per germline (reference sequence). V lost 6 bases and J lost 4, with 12 bases in between.

The rearrangement links TRBV7-3 to TRBJ2-3, with TRBD2 identical over 10 bases. The CDR3 has 15 amino acids. J lost 3 bases, V lost 4 bases, and 4 bases had no gene match. Germline V CDR1 and CDR2: SGHTA, FQGTGA. The CDR3 here is CASSSLAGLTDTQYF. CDR3 DNA sequence: TGTGCCAGCAGCTCACTAGCGGGGCTGACAGATACGCAGTATTTT. Looking up the rest from reference TRBV7-3 and TRBJ2-3 gives the full variable domain: GAGVSQTPSNKVTEKGKYVELRCDPISGHTALYWYRQSLGQGPEFLIYFQGTGAADDSGLPNDRFFAVRPEGSVSTLKIQRTERGDSAVYLCASSSLAGLTDTQYFGPGTRLTVL.

The chain employs TRBV4-2 and TRBJ2-2; D possibly corresponds to TRBD2 (6 bases). V lost 0 bases to trimming and J lost 4 bases, with 18 bases between them. Germline assignment: CDR1 LGHNA and CDR2 YNFKEQ. This CDR3 spans 18 amino acids. CDR3 sequence: CASSQEGPTGGATGELFF. For the CDR3, the DNA is TGTGCCAGCAGCCAAGAGGGCCCCACAGGAGGGGCCACCGGGGAGCTGTTTTTT.

The genes are TRBV20-1 and TRBJ2-1; D gene ambiguous. CDR3 length equals 10 residues. Trimming cost V 6 bases and J 9 bases, with 9 bases left between them. Germline lookup yields CDR1 DFQATT and CDR2 SNEGSKA (reference sequence). CDR3 amino acids: CSAVVGEQFF. The DNA for the CDR3 is TGCAGTGCCGTAGTTGGTGAGCAGTTCTTC.

The V and J genes are TRBV10-1 and TRBJ2-7; 7 bases line up with TRBD1. V shed 5 bases, J shed 2 bases, and the junction held 12 bases outside the gene matches. Germline V lookup: CDR1 WNHNN, CDR2 SYGVQD (reference sequence). The CDR3 extends over 16 amino acids. CDR3 in amino acids: CASSQPDRALTYEQYF. The CDR3 DNA is TGCGCCAGCAGTCAACCCGACAGGGCCCTAACCTACGAGCAGTACTTC.

The J gene is TRBJ1-6, the V gene TRBV28, with TRBD1 identical over 9 bases. Germline CDR1 MDHEN, CDR2 SYDVKM. CDR3 length: 15 amino acids. The V gene end was trimmed by 5 bases and the J gene end by 5 bases; junction bases not matched to a gene: 4. CDR3 coding DNA: TGTGCCAGCAGTGGACAGGGGCGCGATAATTCACCCCTCCACTTT. Its protein product is CASSGQGRDNSPLHF.

The rearrangement uses TRBV28 and TRBJ2-1, with TRBD2 matching 7 bases. V dropped 1 base and J dropped 9; count of bases not matched to a gene: 6. The CDR3 loop spans 14 amino acids. Germline V gene data show CDR1 as MDHEN and CDR2 as SYDVKM. The CDR3 nucleotides are TGTGCCAGCAGTTTATCGGGGGGATGGGGTGAGCAGTTCTTC. Amino acids: CASSLSGGWGEQFF.

The rearrangement joins TRBV5-1 to TRBJ1-5; 7 positions match TRBD1. The CDR3 is 15 residues long. The V gene end was trimmed by 0 bases and the J gene end by 1 base; junction bases not matched to a gene: 1. Germline lookup yields CDR1 SGHRS and CDR2 YFSETQ. This CDR3 is CASSLGGQSNQPQHF. The DNA of the CDR3 is TGCGCCAGCAGCTTGGGGGGACAGAGCAATCAGCCCCAGCATTTT. The full variable domain, with the rest looked up from reference TRBV5-1 and TRBJ1-5, is KAGVTQTPRYLIKTRGQQVTLSCSPISGHRSVSWYQQTPGQGLQFLFEYFSETQRNKGNFPGRFSGRQFSNSRSEMNVSTLELGDSALYLCASSLGGQSNQPQHFGDGTRLSIL.

The V and J genes are TRBV6-5 and TRBJ2-7; no reliable D call. Trimming cost V 8 bases and J 4 bases, with 9 bases left between them. The CDR3 contains 11 residues. Germline-derived CDR1 and CDR2 are MNHEY and SVGAGI. The CDR3 sequence is CASGRLYEQYF. CDR3 sequence (DNA): TGTGCCAGCGGCAGACTTTACGAGCAGTACTTC.

J is TRBJ2-1 and V is TRBV27; TRBD2 aligns across 8 bases. Germline V lookup: CDR1 MNHEY, CDR2 SMNVEV (reference sequence). This CDR3 comprises 15 residues. V gave up 7 bases and J gave up 4 bases; unmatched junction bases: 9. DNA for the CDR3: TGTGCCAGCACCCTTTTTGCGGGGGGTTACAATGAGCAGTTCTTC. This translates into CASTLFAGGYNEQFF.

V gene TRBV5-1 combines with J gene TRBJ2-3, with 7 bases matching TRBD2. V lost 1 base, J lost 1 base, and 6 bases stayed unmatched. The CDR3 covers 16 residues. Germline loops: CDR1 SGHRS, CDR2 YFSETQ. The CDR3 here is CASSLQGRARTDTQYF. CDR3 sequence (DNA): TGCGCCAGCAGCTTGCAAGGGAGGGCTCGCACAGATACGCAGTATTTT.

The rearrangement uses TRBV11-2 and TRBJ2-7; 10 nucleotides agree with TRBD2. This CDR3 contains 15 residues. Germline V gives CDR1 SGHAT, CDR2 FQNNGV. V was pared by 5 bases and J by 6 bases, with 10 bases of the junction left unmatched. The chain's CDR3 is CASSRLAGAPREQYF. The CDR3 coding sequence is TGTGCCAGCAGCCGGCTAGCGGGGGCCCCGCGCGAGCAGTACTTC. Using reference TRBV11-2 and TRBJ2-7 for the parts outside the CDR3, the full variable domain is EAGVAQSPRYKIIEKRQSVAFWCNPISGHATLYWYQQILGQGPKLLIQFQNNGVVDDSQLPKDRFSAERLKGVDSTLKIQPAKLEDSAVYLCASSRLAGAPREQYFGPGTRLTVT.

The chain carries TRBV7-9 and TRBJ2-5, with 8 bases aligning to TRBD2. From germline, CDR1 is SEHNR and CDR2 FQNEAQ (reference sequence). J lost 0 bases, V lost 5 bases, and 11 bases had no gene match. The CDR3 loop spans 17 amino acids. CDR3 DNA sequence: TGTGCCAGCAGCACCGGGACTAGAGCGGGCTACCAAGAGACCCAGTACTTC. The encoded protein is CASSTGTRAGYQETQYF.

The chain links TRBV9 to TRBJ2-2; 14 positions match TRBD2. With 4 bases clipped from V and 1 base from J, the junction kept 12 bases outside the gene matches. CDR1 is SGDLS and CDR2 is YYNGEE in the germline V gene. The CDR3 is 20 residues long. CDR3 in DNA: TGTGCCAGCAGCCCCCCGGGGGGACTAGCGGGAGATATGAACACCGGGGAGCTGTTTTTT. Its protein is CASSPPGGLAGDMNTGELFF.

Written as DNA, the CDR3 is TGTGCCAGCACCGAGACTAGCGGGAGTCAAGAGACCCAGTACTTC. Translating gives CASTETSGSQETQYF. The gene calls are TRBV7-2 and TRBJ2-5, with 12 bases that match TRBD2. The CDR3 totals 15 residues. The germline gives CDR1 SGHTA, CDR2 FQGNSA. Trimming removed 7 bases from V and 2 bases from J; junction bases left unmatched: 5.

V gene TRBV5-4 combines with J gene TRBJ2-3; TRBD2 matches 13 bases. Germline loops: CDR1 SGHNT, CDR2 YYREEE (reference sequence). The CDR3 contains 18 residues. V was pared by 2 bases and J by 5 bases, with 11 bases of the junction left unmatched. CDR3 region: CASSFGSRLAGGGDTQYF. The CDR3 DNA is TGTGCCAGCAGCTTCGGGTCTCGACTAGCGGGGGGCGGAGATACGCAGTATTTT.

The rearrangement uses TRBV27 and TRBJ2-5; TRBD2 aligns across 9 bases. Near its end, the DNA agrees better with TRBJ2-7, so the J call may be wrong. The germline V gene encodes CDR1 MNHEY and CDR2 SMNVEV (reference sequence). The CDR3 totals 16 residues. The CDR3 here is CASRSTALAGSYEQYF. As DNA, the CDR3 is TGTGCCAGCAGATCAACCGCCCTAGCGGGATCCTACGAGCAGTACTTC.

This clone was picked up one time. The chain is built from TRBV5-8 and TRBJ2-7, with D uncertain. The CDR3 has 15 residues. Germline loops: CDR1 SGHTS, CDR2 YDEGEE. V gave up 0 bases and J gave up 2 bases, with 12 bases separating them. The CDR3 nucleotides are TGTGCCAGCAGCTTGGGATGGCTCTCAACCTACGAGCAGTACTTC. Its protein product is CASSLGWLSTYEQYF.

This chain uses TRBV30 with TRBJ1-4, with TRBD1 matching 9 bases. V lost 5 bases and J lost 6; bases outside the gene matches: 4. CDR1 GTSNPN and CDR2 SVGIG come from the germline V gene (reference sequence). The CDR3 loop spans 13 amino acids. The CDR3 DNA follows: TGTGCCTGGTCCGGGACAGGGCATGAAAAACTGTTTTTT. Encoded protein: CAWSGTGHEKLFF.

The chain links TRBV7-3 to TRBJ2-3; D is possibly TRBD2 (5 bases). CDR1 and CDR2 (germline): SGHTA, FQGTGA. The germline V and J ends were trimmed by 1 base and 9 bases, with 11 bases remaining between them. The length of the CDR3 is 13 residues. The CDR3 here is CASSLMGAGTQYF. The CDR3, as DNA: TGTGCCAGCAGCTTAATGGGTGCGGGCACGCAGTATTTT.

The V and J genes are TRBV29-1 and TRBJ2-1, with 8 bases matching TRBD1. Germline V gene lookup returns CDR1 SQVTM and CDR2 ANQGSEA. After removal of 3 bases from V and 1 base from J, the junction contained 14 bases not matched to a gene. The CDR3 has 18 amino acids. CDR3 in DNA: TGCAGCGTTGAGGGCGCGGGACAGGCGACCCTGTCCTACAATGAGCAGTTCTTC. Its protein is CSVEGAGQATLSYNEQFF.

This clone was observed once. The V gene is TRBV6-1, the J gene TRBJ2-6, with D uncertain. This CDR3 comprises 17 residues. CDR1 and CDR2 (germline): MNHNS, SASEGT. V was pared by 4 bases and J by 1 base, with 14 bases between. In nucleotides, the CDR3 is TGTGCCAGCAGTGCACAACTATCCGAATCTGGGGCCAACGTCCTGACTTTC. Protein product: CASSAQLSESGANVLTF.